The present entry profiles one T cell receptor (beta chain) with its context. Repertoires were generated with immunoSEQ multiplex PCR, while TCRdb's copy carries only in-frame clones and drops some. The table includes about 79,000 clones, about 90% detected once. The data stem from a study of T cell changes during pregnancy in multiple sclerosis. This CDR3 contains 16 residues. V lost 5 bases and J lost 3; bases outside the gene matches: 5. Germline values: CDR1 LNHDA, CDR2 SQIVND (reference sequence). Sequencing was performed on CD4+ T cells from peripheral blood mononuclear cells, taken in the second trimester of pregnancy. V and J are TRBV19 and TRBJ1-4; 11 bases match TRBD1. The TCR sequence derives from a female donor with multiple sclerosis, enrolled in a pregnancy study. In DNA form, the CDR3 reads TGTGCCAGTAGTGCGGGACAGGGGGGCCCTAATGAAAAACTGTTTTTT. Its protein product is CASSAGQGGPNEKLFF. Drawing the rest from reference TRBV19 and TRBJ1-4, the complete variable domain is DGGITQSPKYLFRKEGQNVTLSCEQNLNHDAMYWYRQDPGQGLRLIYYSQIVNDFQKGDIAEGYSVSREKKESFPLTVTSAQKNPTAFYLCASSAGQGGPNEKLFFGSGTQLSVL.